The clone carrying this T cell receptor beta chain has only a few counts. The target antigen is unknown. This entry is derived from a study of cytomegalovirus exposure and HLA in healthy donors. Study as a whole: Early released data comprised some 91 million unique TCRs from HLA-typed donors. Notes on the study in general: Presence/absence analyses treated sequencing depth as roughly uniform across donors. Only CMV serostatus was available as immune exposure information.

Trimming left V 2 bases short and J 8 bases short, with 9 bases between. Germline V gene lookup returns CDR1 KGHSH and CDR2 LQKENI. CDR3 length: 13 residues. Use of 60 Vbeta and 13 Jbeta primers characterized the PCR. Repertoires were generated with immunoSEQ multiplex PCR, while TCRdb's copy carries only in-frame clones and drops some. The top ten clones hold over 3% of a sample with under 100,000 clones, over 60% of them seen once. V usage is TRBV18 and J usage is TRBJ1-4; D not resolved. This TCR was recovered from a middle-aged man in good health and CMV-seronegative. The specimen was PBMCs. The CDR3 nucleotides read TGTGCCAGCTCACCAACCCGAGGGGAAAAACTGTTTTTT. It is translated as CASSPTRGEKLFF.